A single sample is the source of the 28 T cell receptor beta chains below, sequenced in a study of shared clonotypes between healthy human individuals (dated by TCRdb to the early 2020s). The library was built by means of the immunoSEQ multiplex PCR assay. Held by TCRdb, this immuneACCESS table contains in-frame sequences only and omits some clones. Under half of the omission traces to an unresolved V gene where checked; the cause of the rest is unknown. The sample table contains roughly 1 million clones; only one count was recorded for more than 65% of them. The leading ten clones occupy about 1.5% of the sample. Material: memory CD4+ T cells sorted from blood. Reading the label with the study, this specimen's cell subset or site is: CD45RA-negative fraction. The receptors stem from a man aged 18 to 35 in good health.

J is TRBJ2-1 and V is TRBV19, with 12 bases aligning to TRBD2. V was clipped by 11 bases and J by 8 bases; unmatched bases: 16. This CDR3 contains 16 residues. CDR1 LNHDA and CDR2 SQIVND come from the germline V gene (reference sequence). The CDR3 DNA follows: TGTGCCCTAGTACAGGAGACTAGCGGGAGAGGCCATGAGCAGTTCTTC. Encoded protein: CALVQETSGRGHEQFF.

The chain recombines TRBV19 with TRBJ1-2, with unresolved D. This CDR3 comprises 14 residues. Between the trimmed V and J ends, which lost 1 base and 3 bases, there was a span of 9 bases. Germline V gene data show CDR1 as LNHDA and CDR2 as SQIVND (reference sequence). CDR3 bases: TGTGCCAGTAGTATAGTCGGCAGTTACTATGGCTACACCTTC. It is translated as CASSIVGSYYGYTF.

This rearrangement joins TRBV6-6 to TRBJ1-3, with 9 bases lining up with TRBD1. From germline, CDR1 is MNHNY and CDR2 SVGAGI (reference sequence). V lost 6 bases to trimming and J lost 0 bases; unmatched junction nucleotides: 6. The CDR3 has 16 residues. The CDR3 protein is CASRDRGEGSGNTIYF. For the CDR3, the DNA is TGTGCCAGCAGGGACAGGGGAGAAGGCTCTGGAAACACCATATATTTT.

The V gene is TRBV27, the J gene TRBJ2-1, with TRBD2 matching 11 bases. The CDR3 covers 16 residues. V gave up 11 bases and J gave up 7 bases; unmatched junction bases: 16. The germline V gene encodes CDR1 MNHEY and CDR2 SMNVEV (reference sequence). This CDR3 reads CAGHASRPSGRNEQFF. In DNA form, the CDR3 reads TGTGCCGGCCACGCATCCCGGCCTAGCGGGAGGAATGAGCAGTTCTTC.

This clone was observed at least ten times. The chain couples TRBV7-3 to TRBJ2-3, with D perhaps TRBD2 (6 bases). In germline, CDR1 is SGHTA, CDR2 FQGTGA. Trimming shortened V by 5 bases and J by 1 base, and 10 bases separated the two germline ends. CDR3 length: 14 residues. The chain's CDR3 is CASSQPGGTDTQYF. The CDR3 bases are TGTGCCAGCAGCCAACCGGGGGGCACAGATACGCAGTATTTT.

The chain joins TRBV6-5 to TRBJ1-5, with D uncertain. This CDR3 is 13 amino acids long. The V end was cut by 2 bases, the J end by 2 bases, with 4 bases between. The germline CDR1 and CDR2 sequences are MNHEY and SVGAGI. The CDR3 nucleotides are TGTGCCAGCAGTTACCACGGCAATCAGCCCCAGCATTTT. It codes for CASSYHGNQPQHF.

V is TRBV27 and J is TRBJ1-1; D is unresolved. In germline, CDR1 is MNHEY, CDR2 SMNVEV (reference sequence). The V gene lost 4 bases and the J gene lost 7 bases, with 7 bases spanning the gap. The CDR3 totals 11 residues. This CDR3 is CASSWTVEAFF. The CDR3 DNA reads as TGTGCCAGCAGTTGGACGGTTGAAGCTTTCTTT.

This clone was seen only a few times. Different DNA sequences within this sample yield the same CDR3. CDR3: CASSPGGAGNTIYF. CDR3 nucleotide sequence: TGTGCCAGCTCACCCGGGGGCGCTGGAAACACCATATATTTT. The genes are TRBV18 and TRBJ1-3, with D perhaps TRBD1 (6 bases). The germline V gene has CDR1 KGHSH and CDR2 LQKENI. Trimming left V 3 bases short and J 2 bases short, with 8 bases between. This CDR3 region has 14 residues.

This clone was observed a single time. The chain carries TRBV5-5 and TRBJ1-1; a possible D gene is TRBD1 (5 bases). This CDR3 contains 15 residues. CDR1 is SGHKS, CDR2 YYEKEE, per germline (reference sequence). V shed 5 bases and J shed 5 bases, with 19 bases lying between them. The CDR3 loop is CASRPVEGRGTEAFF. CDR3 sequence (DNA): TGTGCCAGCAGGCCTGTGGAGGGGCGAGGGACTGAAGCTTTCTTT. Filled out from reference TRBV5-5 and TRBJ1-1, the complete variable domain reads DAGVTQSPTHLIKTRGQQVTLRCSPISGHKSVSWYQQVLGQGPQFIFQYYEKEERGRGNFPDRFSARQFPNYSSELNVNALLLGDSALYLCASRPVEGRGTEAFFGQGTRLTVV.

V usage is TRBV25-1 and J usage is TRBJ1-2; D is perhaps TRBD1 (5 bases). Germline values: CDR1 MGHDK, CDR2 SYGVNS. Trimming pared 8 bases from V and 4 bases from J, leaving 11 bases between. CDR3 length: 12 residues. Here the CDR3 reads CASARDGYGYTF. CDR3 nucleotide sequence: TGTGCCAGCGCAAGGGACGGCTATGGCTACACCTTC.

This chain uses TRBV7-2 with TRBJ2-2; D call uncertain. The CDR3 contains 13 residues. Trimming removed 5 bases at V and 2 bases at J, with 6 bases between. Germline-derived CDR1 and CDR2 are SGHTA and FQGNSA. The CDR3, as DNA: TGTGCCAGCAGCGCTCCCAACACCGGGGAGCTGTTTTTT. Translated: CASSAPNTGELFF. Variable domain in full (rest from reference TRBV7-2 and TRBJ2-2): GAGVSQSPSNKVTEKGKDVELRCDPISGHTALYWYRQSLGQGLEFLIYFQGNSAPDKSGLPSDRFSAERTGGSVSTLTIQRTQQEDSAVYLCASSAPNTGELFFGEGSRLTVL.

This chain links TRBV6-5 with TRBJ1-1; 10 bases agree with TRBD1. CDR3 length equals 15 residues. Looked up from germline, CDR1 is MNHEY and CDR2 is SVGAGI. V was pared by 6 bases and J by 1 base, with 5 bases of the junction left unmatched. CDR3 sequence (DNA): TGTGCCAGCAGCCGGGACAGGGGTTCGAACACTGAAGCTTTCTTT. As protein: CASSRDRGSNTEAFF.

The gene calls are TRBV28 and TRBJ1-6; 7 positions agree with TRBD1. After removal of 5 bases from V and 0 bases from J, the junction contained 10 bases not matched to a gene. The V gene's germline CDR1 is MDHEN and CDR2 SYDVKM. CDR3 length equals 18 residues. CDR3 DNA sequence: TGTGCCAGCAGTCGTAGTACAGGGGCCTTCTCCTATAATTCACCCCTCCACTTT. Translation: CASSRSTGAFSYNSPLHF.

The J gene is TRBJ2-1, the V gene TRBV6-1; 11 bases agree with TRBD2. This CDR3 has 13 residues. Per germline, CDR1 MNHNS and CDR2 SASEGT. The V gene end was trimmed by 6 bases and the J gene end by 8 bases; junction bases not matched to a gene: 3. The CDR3 DNA follows: TGTGCCAGCAGGCATAGCGGGGGGGATGAGCAGTTCTTC. This codes for CASRHSGGDEQFF.

The CDR3 bases are TGTGCCAGTAGTATACTGATGGGCCAGCCCCAGCATTTT. Translated, it gives CASSILMGQPQHF. V usage is TRBV19 and J usage is TRBJ1-5, with D unresolved. Looked up from germline, CDR1 is LNHDA and CDR2 is SQIVND (reference sequence). Deletions cut 2 bases from V and 7 bases from J, with 9 bases between. The CDR3 spans 13 residues.

This clone has just one count. Distinct nucleotide sequences in the sample also encode this CDR3. This rearrangement joins TRBV5-1 to TRBJ2-7, with 10 positions matching TRBD2. V was pared by 2 bases and J by 2 bases, with 4 bases of the junction left unmatched. The CDR3 is made up of 15 amino acids. Germline V gene sequence: CDR1 SGHRS, CDR2 YFSETQ. CDR3 bases: TGCGCCAGCAGCTTAAGGCTAGCGGGGGCCTACGAGCAGTACTTC. Translated: CASSLRLAGAYEQYF.

V usage is TRBV5-4 and J usage is TRBJ1-2, with D tentatively TRBD1 (6 bases). The CDR3 length is 15 residues. The germline CDR1 and CDR2 sequences are SGHNT and YYREEE (reference sequence). The V end was cut by 4 bases, the J end by 4 bases, with 17 bases between. The CDR3 sequence is CASSARGLGAYGYTF. The DNA for the CDR3 is TGTGCCAGCAGCGCCCGGGGGCTCGGGGCCTATGGCTACACCTTC.

This chain uses TRBV10-1 with TRBJ2-2; a weak D match, TRBD1 (5 bases). The ends were cut back, 4 bases at V and 4 bases at J, with 7 bases in the middle. Germline V gene lookup returns CDR1 WNHNN and CDR2 SYGVQD (reference sequence). The CDR3 extends over 13 amino acids. CDR3 DNA: TGCGCCAGCAGTGGTGACAGCACCGGGGAGCTGTTTTTT. Translating it yields CASSGDSTGELFF.

The chain combines TRBV7-9 with TRBJ1-1; TRBD1 matches at 8 bases. Losses at the gene ends were 5 bases for V and 2 bases for J; bases not matched to a gene: 4. The CDR3 spans 14 residues. Per germline, CDR1 SEHNR and CDR2 FQNEAQ (reference sequence). CDR3 nucleotide sequence: TGTGCCAGCAGCCCACAGGGGGTCAACACTGAAGCTTTCTTT. Encoded protein: CASSPQGVNTEAFF.

J is TRBJ2-3 and V is TRBV5-3, with 7 bases that match TRBD2. TRBV5-3 is classed as an ORF, of uncertain function. The length of the CDR3 is 14 residues. Trimming removed 2 bases from V and 2 bases from J; junction bases left unmatched: 2. CDR3 bases: TGTGCCAGAAGCTTAGGACTAGACACAGATACGCAGTATTTT. As protein: CARSLGLDTDTQYF.

This clone is a singleton in its sample. V gene TRBV5-1 combines with J gene TRBJ2-7, with 7 bases identical to TRBD1. J was trimmed by 5 bases and V by 4 bases; bases with no gene match: 12. This CDR3 has 15 residues. Germline CDR1 is SGHRS and CDR2 is YFSETQ. DNA of the CDR3: TGCGCCAGCAGCCCCCGCGGAGACAGGGCCCACGAGCAGTACTTC. It codes for CASSPRGDRAHEQYF. The full variable domain, with the rest looked up from reference TRBV5-1 and TRBJ2-7, is KAGVTQTPRYLIKTRGQQVTLSCSPISGHRSVSWYQQTPGQGLQFLFEYFSETQRNKGNFPGRFSGRQFSNSRSEMNVSTLELGDSALYLCASSPRGDRAHEQYFGPGTRLTVT.

V gene TRBV15 combines with J gene TRBJ2-7, with 7 bases fitting TRBD2. V was clipped by 5 bases and J by 4 bases; unmatched bases: 2. This CDR3 region has 12 residues. Looked up from germline, CDR1 is LNHNV and CDR2 is YYDKDF (reference sequence). The CDR3 coding sequence is TGTGCCACCAGCCCGGGAGGATACGAGCAGTACTTC. Protein product: CATSPGGYEQYF.

The chain joins TRBV14 to TRBJ1-4; D perhaps matches TRBD1 (5 bases). Germline-derived CDR1 and CDR2 are SGHDN and FVKESK. The CDR3 extends over 15 amino acids. The V end was cut by 1 base, the J end by 7 bases, with 13 bases between. The CDR3 sequence: CASSQVEGKSEKLFF. As DNA, the CDR3 is TGTGCCAGCAGCCAAGTTGAGGGGAAATCTGAAAAACTGTTTTTT.

The CDR3 DNA reads as TGTGCCAGCAGGGGACTAGCGAATAACAATGAGCAGTTCTTC. Translation: CASRGLANNNEQFF. V is TRBV6-5 and J is TRBJ2-1, with 10 bases lining up with TRBD2. The J segment lost 5 bases and the V segment lost 6 bases, leaving 4 bases of the junction unmatched. The CDR3 runs to 14 residues. Per germline, CDR1 MNHEY and CDR2 SVGAGI.

The chain links TRBV4-1 to TRBJ1-5; TRBD1 is a possible D gene (5 bases). This CDR3 has 17 amino acids. Germline CDR1 MGHRA, CDR2 YSYEKL. Trimming took off 2 bases at V and 2 bases at J, with 16 bases between the two ends. The CDR3 region is CASSQMIRGFGNQPQHF. The CDR3 coding sequence is TGCGCCAGCAGCCAAATGATAAGGGGATTTGGCAATCAGCCCCAGCATTTT.

The chain joins TRBV19 to TRBJ2-1; 9 bases map to TRBD2. This CDR3 is 16 amino acids long. Germline CDR1 is LNHDA and CDR2 is SQIVND (reference sequence). V was clipped by 5 bases and J by 5 bases; unmatched bases: 10. The CDR3 DNA follows: TGTGCCAGTAGTGCGGTTGGCGGGAGGGCCGACAATGAGCAGTTCTTC. Encoded protein: CASSAVGGRADNEQFF.

The chain has TRBV5-4 and TRBJ1-3, with no clear D. V gave up 0 bases and J gave up 0 bases, with 13 bases separating them. In germline, CDR1 is SGHNT, CDR2 YYREEE (reference sequence). This CDR3 comprises 17 residues. The CDR3 coding sequence is TGTGCCAGCAGCTTGGGCCAGTCAATGTTCTCTGGAAACACCATATATTTT. This codes for CASSLGQSMFSGNTIYF.

The CDR3 loop reads CASSFQANTGELFF. CDR3 sequence (DNA): TGCGCCAGCAGCTTTCAGGCGAACACCGGGGAGCTGTTTTTT. This rearrangement joins TRBV5-1 to TRBJ2-2; D unclear. The germline V gene encodes CDR1 SGHRS and CDR2 YFSETQ. The V end was cut by 2 bases, the J end by 0 bases, with 5 bases between. CDR3 length: 14 amino acids.